Below, one T cell receptor beta chain is given with its context. This clonotype has more than one count but fewer than ten. It lacks a known antigen. Base qualities are not provided; no much larger clone lies one nucleotide away. The sample originates from a study of human T cells and chemical hapten exposure (dated by TCRdb to the early 2020s). In the study overall: For sensitization, 2% DPC in acetone was applied to a roughly 2 cm by roughly 2 cm area of upper inner arm skin. Patients additionally received weekly therapeutic DPC doses to the scalp throughout the approximately 24-week study period. Patch testing was done on the upper back using Finn chambers containing 0.01% DPC, and results were scored after 6 days according to International Contact Dermatitis Research Group standards. Blood samples were taken from patients before sensitization (week 0) and at 2, 6 and about 24 weeks after DPC sensitization. Around 30 alopecia patients provided blood for TCR sequencing at one to four time points (pre-sensitization, 2, 6 and 24 weeks). This study followed changes in the peripheral blood TCR repertoire in vivo during primary and secondary sensitization of alopecia patients to the hapten diphenylcyclopropenone (DPC). Libraries were pooled for sequencing, and variation in per-sample TCR yields was attributed mainly to small differences in library volumes within the pool. The patient cohort, mostly female, included alopecia areata with under or over 50% scalp involvement, alopecia totalis and alopecia universalis. General conclusions and limits of the study: Because every patient had alopecia, a presumed autoimmune disease, the patients' immune response might differ from that of healthy individuals. After repeated subsampling, changes were observed in the strength of the expansion versus patch-test correlation and in the threshold at which the correlation became significant. DPC sensitization did not change how many TCRs were above 1 in 1000 frequency, and no evidence was found of alterations in global repertoire structure. Patch test score was positively correlated with the number of PT1 expanded TCRs, with significance at thresholds 8, 16 and 32 but not at 4. Compared with pre-sensitization or healthy control sets, expanded TCRs formed significantly more large CDR3 similarity clusters, which is consistent with antigen-driven responses.

CDR1 and CDR2 are read off the germline V gene as KGHDR and SFDVKD. V loses 4 bases at its end and J loses 3 bases; junction bases beyond the gene matches: 5. From the cysteine up to the phenylalanine, the CDR3 has a length of 15 residues. The read is trimmed to its CDR3 DNA, 45 bases read in frame from base 1. Libraries came from RACE. For sequencing, a NextSeq 500 was employed. During library preparation, unique molecular identifiers were attached to individual cDNA molecules so that TCRs could be counted in a quantitative, reproducible way. Both TCR alpha and TCR beta chains were sequenced from each blood RNA sample. The paper's processing steps were these. A median of approximately 100,000 TCRs per sample was observed, with a range of 23,224 to 690,600. The Decombinator software suite was used to annotate V, J and CDR3 in the TCR reads. For PS versus PT1 abundance plots, all samples were subsampled to the same number of TCRs (28,000). Expanded TCRs were defined as absent before sensitization and observed at least eight times at the 2-week time point. TCRdb redid the processing of the public reads, applying fastp at Q25 and MiXCR, and retained in-frame beta chains. CDR3 protein duplicates are merged, each entry listing the most common genes and DNA. What appears here as the V and J calls and clone size reflects TCRdb's work, not the paper's. In this sample the table shows approximately 370,000 distinct CDR3 sequences, about 5.4% of which occur a single time. The ten largest make up around 8.6% of the sample.

What the time point label conveys for this sample: pre-sensitization, week 0. In light of the paper, this sample's treatment or condition label describes: therapeutic diphenylcyclopropenone sensitization with weekly scalp DPC. At every patch-test visit, the blood draw took place before the patch test was put on. Eligible patients were aged 18 to 70, diagnosed with alopecia, deemed suitable for DPC therapy, and excluded if pregnant. Unfractionated whole blood was collected in Tempus Blood RNA tubes, and total RNA was extracted from that blood. The TCR sequence derives from a woman aged 18-29 years with alopecia areata. Some clones in this sample may be carry-over from other donors' samples. Sequenced here: whole blood, sampled in connection with sensitization to the hapten diphenylcyclopropenone (DPC). This sequence uses TRBV24-1 and TRBJ1-2; 9 central nucleotides agree with TRBD1. The nucleotide sequence is given as TGTGCCACCAGTGAAAATGGACAGGGGCACTATGGCTACACCTTC. Its protein is CATSENGQGHYGYTF.